A single sample gave rise to the 11 T cell receptor beta chains below, sequenced in a study of blood T cell repertoires in COVID-19. Produced via immunoSEQ multiplex PCR; TCRdb's table is partial and in-frame only. Of 150,000 to 200,000 clones in the sample, 88% were seen once. Material: PBMCs or T cells enriched from blood (not recorded which). The source of these receptors is a woman in her late teens or twenties who had recovered from COVID-19.

CDR3 in amino acids: CASSQLTGSSGNTIYF. CDR3 coding DNA: TGTGCCAGCAGCCAATTAACGGGAAGCTCTGGAAACACCATATATTTT. The V gene is TRBV16, the J gene TRBJ1-3; no clear D gene. V lost 1 base to trimming and J lost 0 bases, with 10 bases between them. Germline CDR1 KGHSY, CDR2 FQNENV. This CDR3 has 16 amino acids.

The CDR3 region is CASSQDWSTAGAGIGTQYF. CDR3 DNA: TGCGCCAGCAGCCAAGACTGGTCGACAGCGGGGGCTGGAATAGGTACGCAGTATTTT. V usage is TRBV4-3 and J usage is TRBJ2-3, with 8 bases identical to TRBD2. V lost 0 bases, J lost 8 bases, and 19 bases stayed unmatched. The CDR3 sequence is 19 residues long. From germline, CDR1 is LGHNA and CDR2 YSLEER.

The rearrangement uses TRBV5-1 and TRBJ2-3; 13 bases agree with TRBD2. Germline lookup yields CDR1 SGHRS and CDR2 YFSETQ. J lost 2 bases, V lost 3 bases, and 3 bases had no gene match. The CDR3 runs 16 residues. CDR3 sequence (DNA): TGCGCCAGCAGCTGGGGACTAGCGGGAAACACAGATACGCAGTATTTT. Its protein product is CASSWGLAGNTDTQYF.

The rearrangement joins TRBV6-2 or TRBV6-3 to TRBJ2-2, with D maybe TRBD1 (5 bases). The CDR3 covers 14 residues. CDR1 and CDR2 from the germline V gene are MNHEY and SVGEGT. V was pared by 0 bases and J by 6 bases, with 8 bases between. CDR3 in amino acids: CASSYSPGPGELFF. The CDR3 bases are TGTGCCAGCAGTTACTCGCCAGGGCCCGGGGAGCTGTTTTTT.

This clone appeared once. The V gene is TRBV30, the J gene TRBJ1-3, with no clear D. Trimming left V 3 bases short and J 0 bases short, with 15 bases between. This CDR3 contains 16 residues. Per the germline V gene, CDR1 is GTSNPN and CDR2 is SVGIG (reference sequence). The DNA of the CDR3 is TGTGCCTGGAGAAGGGAGCGAGGTTTCTCTGGAAACACCATATATTTT. It is translated as CAWRRERGFSGNTIYF.

The chain couples TRBV4-3 to TRBJ1-4; tentative D call: TRBD1 (5 bases). This CDR3 is 18 amino acids long. Germline V gene sequence: CDR1 LGHNA, CDR2 YSLEER. Trimming cost V 3 bases and J 6 bases, with 23 bases left between them. CDR3 residues: CASSQTTEGQGQYEKLFF. CDR3 coding DNA: TGCGCCAGCAGCCAGACAACCGAAGGGCAGGGTCAATATGAAAAACTGTTTTTT.

The chain is built from TRBV5-1 and TRBJ1-6; D gene uncertain. The CDR3 runs 16 residues. Trimming stripped 4 bases from V and 5 bases from J, with 16 bases between. The V gene's germline CDR1 is SGHRS and CDR2 YFSETQ. The CDR3 loop reads CASSPGTGLNNSPLHF. The CDR3 nucleotides are TGCGCCAGCAGCCCGGGAACCGGGCTCAATAATTCACCCCTCCACTTT.

This chain connects TRBV9 to TRBJ1-5, with TRBD1 as a possible D gene (6 bases). Germline CDR1 SGDLS, CDR2 YYNGEE. The CDR3 is made up of 14 amino acids. Between the trimmed V and J ends, which lost 4 bases and 4 bases, there was a span of 12 bases. The CDR3, as DNA: TGTGCCAGCAGCTCCGGACAGAATAATCAGCCCCAGCATTTT. Its translation: CASSSGQNNQPQHF.

This chain uses TRBV5-5 with TRBJ1-2, with D unresolved. Trimming took off 0 bases at V and 4 bases at J, with 16 bases between the two ends. This CDR3 is built from 16 residues. Germline V lookup: CDR1 SGHKS, CDR2 YYEKEE (reference sequence). The CDR3 reads CASSLVPIHEGYGYTF. The CDR3 DNA reads as TGTGCCAGCAGCTTGGTACCGATCCACGAGGGCTATGGCTACACCTTC.

This rearrangement joins TRBV7-8 to TRBJ2-1, with 8 bases matching TRBD2. The CDR3 length is 15 residues. With 7 bases clipped from V and 5 bases from J, the junction kept 10 bases outside the gene matches. The germline V gene encodes CDR1 SGHVS and CDR2 FQNEAQ. The CDR3 protein is CASTPSGGAHNEQFF. The CDR3 DNA is TGTGCCAGCACCCCCTCGGGGGGGGCCCACAATGAGCAGTTCTTC.

The V call is TRBV19, the J call TRBJ2-7, with 10 bases matching TRBD2. CDR1 and CDR2 (germline): LNHDA, SQIVND (reference sequence). CDR3 length: 15 amino acids. V lost 4 bases to trimming and J lost 0 bases; unmatched junction nucleotides: 3. CDR3 amino acids: CASSTSSGSSYEQYF. The CDR3 DNA sequence: TGTGCCAGTAGTACCTCTAGCGGGAGCTCCTACGAGCAGTACTTC.